Sequencing of this T cell receptor beta chain was carried out in a study of beta chain features in type 1 diabetes. For the study at large: Sorted cells, 107,917,701 in number, were examined across all samples. Study findings and constraints: Across all four CD4+ subsets, people with type 1 diabetes showed modestly shorter TCRB CDR3s.

The V gene's germline CDR1 is KGHSH and CDR2 LQKENI. V was pared by 1 base and J by 5 bases, with 14 bases between. This CDR3 region has 15 residues. cDNA synthesis used the whole RNA isolate, giving expressed TCRB sequences. Measured with immunoSEQ multiplex PCR; TCRdb has only the in-frame clones, and not every one. The sample shows fewer than 110,000 clones, roughly 28% of them seen only once. In its sample, this clone was seen many times. As yet, its antigen is unknown. Every donor had blood drawn once into heparin, around 100 mL on average. The clonotype comes from a woman between 18 and 29 years old with type 1 diabetes. The rearrangement joins TRBV18 to TRBJ2-5; D might be TRBD1 (5 bases). The sample was central memory CD4+ T cells from blood. The chain's CDR3 is CASSPRGRVEETQYF. Written as DNA, the CDR3 is TGTGCCAGCTCACCACGTGGCAGGGTGGAGGAGACCCAGTACTTC. Full variable domain (rest looked up from reference TRBV18 and TRBJ2-5): NAGVMQNPRHLVRRRGQEARLRCSPMKGHSHVYWYRQLPEEGLKFMVYLQKENIIDESGMPKERFSAEFPKEGPSILRIQQVVRGDSAAYFCASSPRGRVEETQYFGPGTRLLVL.